The 23 T cell receptor beta chains below all came from one sample that was sequenced in a study of cytomegalovirus exposure and HLA in healthy donors. TCRdb keeps only in-frame clones here, not all; method: immunoSEQ multiplex PCR. In the table there are more than 150,000 clones, around 81% of which are singletons. The source material was PBMCs. The receptors come from a woman aged 18-30 years in good health and CMV-seropositive.

J is TRBJ2-1 and V is TRBV2, with a weak D call TRBD1 (6 bases). The CDR3 is made up of 14 amino acids. The germline CDR1 and CDR2 sequences are SNHLY and FYNNEI. Trimming shortened V by 3 bases and J by 4 bases, and 10 bases separated the two germline ends. The CDR3 region is CASSDPTGYNEQFF. The CDR3 region has the DNA TGTGCCAGCAGTGACCCGACAGGTTACAATGAGCAGTTCTTC.

This chain links TRBV5-6 with TRBJ2-2; 12 bases map to TRBD1. The CDR3 loop spans 16 amino acids. V gave up 4 bases and J gave up 5 bases; unmatched junction bases: 6. CDR1 is SGHDT and CDR2 is YYEEEE in the germline V gene. The DNA of the CDR3 is TGTGCCAGCAGCGGGGACAGGGGGCGTCGGACCGGGGAGCTGTTTTTT. Amino acids: CASSGDRGRRTGELFF.

This chain links TRBV5-1 with TRBJ1-2; 12 nucleotides agree with TRBD1. The length of the CDR3 is 18 residues. Germline V gene lookup returns CDR1 SGHRS and CDR2 YFSETQ. Trimming at V came to 4 bases and at J to 7 bases, leaving 17 bases not matched to a gene. CDR3: CASSATGTGGLKGSGYTF. CDR3 in DNA: TGCGCCAGCAGCGCAACCGGGACAGGGGGCCTAAAGGGATCTGGCTACACCTTC.

This chain joins TRBV5-8 and TRBJ1-4; a weak D match, TRBD1 (6 bases). The CDR3 has 14 residues. Germline-derived CDR1 and CDR2 are SGHTS and YDEGEE. Trimming left V 3 bases short and J 8 bases short, with 14 bases between. CDR3 sequence: CASSSGDGGEKLFF. CDR3 in DNA: TGTGCCAGCAGCTCAGGGGACGGCGGAGAAAAACTGTTTTTT.

The J gene is TRBJ1-1, the V gene TRBV2, with D uncertain. The germline V gene encodes CDR1 SNHLY and CDR2 FYNNEI. V was cut by 7 bases and J by 2 bases, with 11 bases left in between. The CDR3 consists of 13 residues. CDR3 DNA: TGTGCCAGCACTGTCGGAGAAAACACTGAAGCTTTCTTT. Amino acids: CASTVGENTEAFF. Combining the CDR3 with reference TRBV2 and TRBJ1-1 gives the whole variable domain EPEVTQTPSHQVTQMGQEVILRCVPISNHLYFYWYRQILGQKVEFLVSFYNNEISEKSEIFDDQFSVERPDGSNFTLKIRSTKLEDSAMYFCASTVGENTEAFFGQGTRLTVV.

This clone was recorded once. The chain has TRBV5-1 and TRBJ2-2; the match to TRBD2 covers 7 bases. Germline-derived CDR1 and CDR2 are SGHRS and YFSETQ. The V gene end was trimmed by 4 bases and the J gene end by 3 bases; junction bases not matched to a gene: 6. The CDR3 contains 15 residues. The chain's CDR3 is CASSTELADTGELFF. In DNA, the CDR3 is TGCGCCAGCAGCACTGAGCTAGCGGACACCGGGGAGCTGTTTTTT.

The chain links TRBV10-3 to TRBJ2-3, with TRBD2 as a possible D gene (5 bases). The CDR3 consists of 13 residues. Germline CDR1 and CDR2: ENHRY and SYGVKD. The V end lost 5 bases, the J end lost 5 bases, and 11 bases lay between the germline ends. The CDR3 DNA reads as TGTGCCATCAGTTCGGGGATTCAAGATACGCAGTATTTT. It specifies CAISSGIQDTQYF.

The sample holds a few counts of this clone. The J gene is TRBJ1-2, the V gene TRBV7-9; D is uncertain. Germline V gene data show CDR1 as SEHNR and CDR2 as FQNEAQ (reference sequence). This CDR3 is built from 14 residues. The V gene lost 5 bases and the J gene lost 5 bases, with 15 bases spanning the gap. CDR3 in amino acids: CASSRGQARYGYTF. In DNA form, the CDR3 reads TGTGCCAGCAGCCGCGGGCAGGCCAGATATGGCTACACCTTC.

This sequence joins TRBV25-1 and TRBJ2-1; D gene uncertain. The V end lost 3 bases, the J end lost 6 bases, and 3 bases lay between the germline ends. This CDR3 has 11 amino acids. Germline CDR1 MGHDK, CDR2 SYGVNS. For the CDR3, the DNA is TGTGCCAGCAGTGACCGCAATGAGCAGTTCTTC. Encoded protein: CASSDRNEQFF.

The gene calls are TRBV4-1 and TRBJ1-2; D uncertain. Germline loops: CDR1 MGHRA, CDR2 YSYEKL. V was shortened by 0 bases and J by 5 bases, with 13 bases between the two germline ends. The CDR3 is 15 amino acids. The CDR3 loop is CASSQETGGGYGYTF. The CDR3 DNA reads TGCGCCAGCAGCCAAGAAACGGGCGGAGGGTATGGCTACACCTTC.

This clone was picked up a small number of times. This chain joins TRBV7-6 and TRBJ1-1, with unresolved D. There are 12 residues in the CDR3. Germline CDR1 SGHVS, CDR2 FNYEAQ. The V and J ends lost 4 bases and 7 bases respectively, with 10 bases between them. The CDR3 coding sequence is TGTGCCAGCAGCTCCGTGACTGATGAAGCTTTCTTT. It codes for CASSSVTDEAFF.

The chain carries TRBV6-1 and TRBJ1-4; D is uncertain. Germline lookup yields CDR1 MNHNS and CDR2 SASEGT. The CDR3 consists of 14 residues. Trimming took off 4 bases at V and 0 bases at J, with 6 bases between the two ends. The CDR3 coding sequence is TGTGCCAGCAGTGTGGGCCCAACTAATGAAAAACTGTTTTTT. This codes for CASSVGPTNEKLFF.

The genes are TRBV9 and TRBJ1-1; 8 nucleotides align to TRBD1. CDR3 size: 15 residues. V shed 3 bases and J 1 base; nucleotides not matched to a gene: 5. Germline assignment: CDR1 SGDLS and CDR2 YYNGEE. The CDR3 loop is CASSGGGQGNTEAFF. For the CDR3, the DNA is TGTGCCAGCAGCGGGGGCGGACAGGGGAACACTGAAGCTTTCTTT. Based on the CDR3 plus reference TRBV9 and TRBJ1-1, the full variable domain is DSGVTQTPKHLITATGQRVTLRCSPRSGDLSVYWYQQSLDQGLQFLIQYYNGEERAKGNILERFSAQQFPDLHSELNLSSLELGDSALYFCASSGGGQGNTEAFFGQGTRLTVV.

The chain joins TRBV5-6 to TRBJ2-1; a weak D match, TRBD1 (6 bases). Germline CDR1 reads SGHDT; CDR2 reads YYEEEE. V shed 0 bases and J shed 4 bases, with 14 bases lying between them. CDR3 length: 16 residues. In DNA form, the CDR3 reads TGTGCCAGCAGCTTGGACTCCGGGACACCTTACAATGAGCAGTTCTTC. Translating gives CASSLDSGTPYNEQFF. The full variable domain, with the rest looked up from reference TRBV5-6 and TRBJ2-1, is DAGVTQSPTHLIKTRGQQVTLRCSPKSGHDTVSWYQQALGQGPQFIFQYYEEEERQRGNFPDRFSGHQFPNYSSELNVNALLLGDSALYLCASSLDSGTPYNEQFFGPGTRLTVL.

The chain carries TRBV27 and TRBJ2-5; unclear D gene. Trimming took off 0 bases at V and 0 bases at J, with 8 bases between the two ends. Germline V gene lookup returns CDR1 MNHEY and CDR2 SMNVEV (reference sequence). The CDR3 has 15 amino acids. The CDR3 DNA follows: TGTGCCAGCAGTTTATCGGTGGCAGACCAAGAGACCCAGTACTTC. Protein: CASSLSVADQETQYF.

The V and J genes are TRBV25-1 and TRBJ2-5; 9 positions match TRBD2. The CDR3 consists of 17 residues. Trimming took 2 bases from V and 5 from J; bases not matched to a gene: 12. Germline values: CDR1 MGHDK, CDR2 SYGVNS. For the CDR3, the DNA is TGTGCCAGCAGTGAAGGGGTAGCGGGGGACGTTTTTGAGACCCAGTACTTC. This sequence encodes CASSEGVAGDVFETQYF.

CDR3: CASSARTGRNTEAFF. The CDR3 nucleotides read TGTGCCAGCAGCGCCAGAACAGGGAGGAACACTGAAGCTTTCTTT. The chain couples TRBV9 to TRBJ1-1; D is perhaps TRBD1 (6 bases). Germline lookup yields CDR1 SGDLS and CDR2 YYNGEE. The V end was cut by 3 bases, the J end by 1 base, with 13 bases between. The CDR3 consists of 15 residues. Drawing the rest from reference TRBV9 and TRBJ1-1, the complete variable domain is DSGVTQTPKHLITATGQRVTLRCSPRSGDLSVYWYQQSLDQGLQFLIQYYNGEERAKGNILERFSAQQFPDLHSELNLSSLELGDSALYFCASSARTGRNTEAFFGQGTRLTVV.

This clone occurred once. The chain combines TRBV19 with TRBJ2-3; no definite D call. From germline, CDR1 is LNHDA and CDR2 SQIVND (reference sequence). Trimming stripped 3 bases from V and 0 bases from J, with 10 bases between. The CDR3 has 15 residues. The CDR3 loop is CASSIGLVSTDTQYF. The DNA of the CDR3 is TGTGCCAGTAGTATCGGTCTAGTAAGCACAGATACGCAGTATTTT.

The chain combines TRBV4-2 with TRBJ1-1; weak D call: TRBD1 (5 bases). CDR3 length equals 16 residues. The V end was cut by 0 bases, the J end by 0 bases, with 11 bases between. CDR1 LGHNA and CDR2 YNFKEQ come from the germline V gene. CDR3 region: CASSQEGGGVNTEAFF. The CDR3 DNA is TGTGCCAGCAGCCAAGAGGGGGGAGGGGTGAACACTGAAGCTTTCTTT.

This sequence joins TRBV7-8 and TRBJ1-1; D is unclear. Trimming took 5 bases from V and 1 from J, leaving 17 bases between them. The germline V gene encodes CDR1 SGHVS and CDR2 FQNEAQ. There are 16 residues in the CDR3. The CDR3 reads CASSQRTPPANTEAFF. CDR3 nucleotides: TGTGCCAGCAGCCAACGGACTCCTCCCGCGAACACTGAAGCTTTCTTT.

CDR3 in amino acids: CATSRDLWADSGANVLTF. The CDR3 DNA reads as TGTGCCACCAGCAGAGATCTCTGGGCTGACTCTGGGGCCAACGTCCTGACTTTC. The genes are TRBV15 and TRBJ2-6; D unclear. Trimming took 0 bases from V and 0 from J, leaving 12 bases between them. Germline CDR1 LNHNV, CDR2 YYDKDF (reference sequence). This CDR3 has 18 residues. Full variable domain (remainder filled in from reference TRBV15 and TRBJ2-6): DAMVIQNPRYQVTQFGKPVTLSCSQTLNHNVMYWYQQKSSQAPKLLFHYYDKDFNNEADTPDNFQSRRPNTSFCFLDIRSPGLGDTAMYLCATSRDLWADSGANVLTFGAGSRLTVL.

The CDR3 sequence: CASSWTGAMSDEQYF. The CDR3 region has the DNA TGCGCCAGCAGCTGGACAGGCGCGATGTCGGACGAGCAGTACTTC. J is TRBJ2-7 and V is TRBV5-1; TRBD1 matches at 7 bases. The CDR3 sequence is 15 residues long. Germline V gives CDR1 SGHRS, CDR2 YFSETQ. V shed 3 bases and J 5 bases; nucleotides not matched to a gene: 11. Based on the CDR3 plus reference TRBV5-1 and TRBJ2-7, the full variable domain is KAGVTQTPRYLIKTRGQQVTLSCSPISGHRSVSWYQQTPGQGLQFLFEYFSETQRNKGNFPGRFSGRQFSNSRSEMNVSTLELGDSALYLCASSWTGAMSDEQYFGPGTRLTVT.

The chain joins TRBV7-9 to TRBJ2-6, with D perhaps TRBD1 (6 bases). CDR1 is SEHNR and CDR2 is FQNEAQ in the germline V gene (reference sequence). Trimming removed 6 bases from V and 2 bases from J, with 11 bases in between. The CDR3 is 15 amino acids. This CDR3 reads CASRPWDTGANVLTF. The CDR3 coding sequence is TGTGCCAGCAGACCCTGGGACACTGGGGCCAACGTCCTGACTTTC.